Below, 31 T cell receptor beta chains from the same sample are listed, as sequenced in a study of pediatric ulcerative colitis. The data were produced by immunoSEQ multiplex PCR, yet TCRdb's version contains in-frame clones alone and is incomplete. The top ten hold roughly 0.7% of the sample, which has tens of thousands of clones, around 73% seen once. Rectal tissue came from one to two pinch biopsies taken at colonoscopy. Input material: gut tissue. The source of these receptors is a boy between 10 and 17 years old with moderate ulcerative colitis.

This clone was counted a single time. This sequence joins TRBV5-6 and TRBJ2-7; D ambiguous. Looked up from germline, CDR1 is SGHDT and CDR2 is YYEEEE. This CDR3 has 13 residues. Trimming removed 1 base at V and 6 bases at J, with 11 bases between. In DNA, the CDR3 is TGTGCCAGCAGCTTGTACAGCTGGGGCGAGCAGTACTTC. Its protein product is CASSLYSWGEQYF.

This CDR3 reads CASSPSGTGAFYGYTF. The CDR3 bases are TGTGCCAGCTCACCGTCTGGGACAGGAGCCTTCTATGGCTACACCTTC. The chain carries TRBV18 and TRBJ1-2; 8 bases map to TRBD1. The CDR3 loop spans 16 amino acids. V lost 3 bases to trimming and J lost 4 bases; unmatched junction nucleotides: 10. CDR1 and CDR2 (germline): KGHSH, LQKENI. Full variable domain (rest looked up from reference TRBV18 and TRBJ1-2): NAGVMQNPRHLVRRRGQEARLRCSPMKGHSHVYWYRQLPEEGLKFMVYLQKENIIDESGMPKERFSAEFPKEGPSILRIQQVVRGDSAAYFCASSPSGTGAFYGYTFGSGTRLTVV.

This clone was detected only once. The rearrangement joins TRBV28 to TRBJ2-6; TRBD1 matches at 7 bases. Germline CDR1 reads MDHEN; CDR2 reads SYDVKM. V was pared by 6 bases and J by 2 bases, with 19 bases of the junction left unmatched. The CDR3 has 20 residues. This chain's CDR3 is CASSLTQGPPLFPGANVLTF. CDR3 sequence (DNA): TGTGCCAGCAGCCTGACACAGGGGCCTCCACTCTTCCCTGGGGCCAACGTCCTGACTTTC.

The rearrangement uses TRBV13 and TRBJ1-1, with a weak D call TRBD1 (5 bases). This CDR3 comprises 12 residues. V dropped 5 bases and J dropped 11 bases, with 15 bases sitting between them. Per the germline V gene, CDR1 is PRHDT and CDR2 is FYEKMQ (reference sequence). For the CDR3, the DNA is TGTGCCAGCAGCCTTATCGACAGTGACGCTTTCTTT. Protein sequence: CASSLIDSDAFF.

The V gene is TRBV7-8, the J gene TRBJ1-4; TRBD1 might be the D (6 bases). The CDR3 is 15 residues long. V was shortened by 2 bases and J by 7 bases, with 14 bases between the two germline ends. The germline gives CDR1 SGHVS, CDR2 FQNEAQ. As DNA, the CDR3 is TGTGCCAGCAGCTTAAGAGACAGGAGACCTGAAAAACTGTTTTTT. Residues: CASSLRDRRPEKLFF.

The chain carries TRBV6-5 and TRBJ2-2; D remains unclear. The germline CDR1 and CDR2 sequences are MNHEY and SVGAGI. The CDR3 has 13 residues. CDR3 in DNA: TGTGCAACGGGCCAGTCAGGCACCGGGGAGCTGTTTTTT. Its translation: CATGQSGTGELFF.

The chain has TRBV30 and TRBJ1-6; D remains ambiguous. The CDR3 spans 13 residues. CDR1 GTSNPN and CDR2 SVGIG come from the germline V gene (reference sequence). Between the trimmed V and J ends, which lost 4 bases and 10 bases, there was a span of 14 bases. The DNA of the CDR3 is TGTGCCTGGAAAAACCGGGTGCGCTCACCCCTCCACTTT. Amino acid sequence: CAWKNRVRSPLHF.

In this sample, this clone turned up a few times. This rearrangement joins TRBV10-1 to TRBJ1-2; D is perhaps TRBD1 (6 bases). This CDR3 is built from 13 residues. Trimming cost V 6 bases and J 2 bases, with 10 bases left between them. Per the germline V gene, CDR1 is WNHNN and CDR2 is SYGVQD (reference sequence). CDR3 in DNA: TGCGCCAGCAGCCTGACAGGCAACTATGGCTACACCTTC. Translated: CASSLTGNYGYTF.

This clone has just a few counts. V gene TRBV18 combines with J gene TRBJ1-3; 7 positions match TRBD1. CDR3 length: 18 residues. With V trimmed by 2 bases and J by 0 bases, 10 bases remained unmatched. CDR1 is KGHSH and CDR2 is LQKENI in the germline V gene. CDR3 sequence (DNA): TGTGCCAGCTCACCATATTCCGGGAAGGGGGCCTCTGGAAACACCATATATTTT. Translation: CASSPYSGKGASGNTIYF.

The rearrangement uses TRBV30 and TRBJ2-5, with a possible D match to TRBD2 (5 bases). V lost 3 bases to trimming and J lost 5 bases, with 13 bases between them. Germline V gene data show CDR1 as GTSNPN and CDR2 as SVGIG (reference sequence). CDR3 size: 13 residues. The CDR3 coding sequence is TGTGCCTGGAGCCAGCGGCGTCGGGAGACCCAGTACTTC. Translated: CAWSQRRRETQYF.

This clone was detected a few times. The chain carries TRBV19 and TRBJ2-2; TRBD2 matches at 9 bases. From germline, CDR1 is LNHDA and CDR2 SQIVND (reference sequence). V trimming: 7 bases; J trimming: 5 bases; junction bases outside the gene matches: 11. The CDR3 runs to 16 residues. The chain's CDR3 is CASTGASGIGTGELFF. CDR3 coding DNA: TGTGCCAGTACCGGGGCTAGCGGGATTGGTACCGGGGAGCTGTTTTTT.

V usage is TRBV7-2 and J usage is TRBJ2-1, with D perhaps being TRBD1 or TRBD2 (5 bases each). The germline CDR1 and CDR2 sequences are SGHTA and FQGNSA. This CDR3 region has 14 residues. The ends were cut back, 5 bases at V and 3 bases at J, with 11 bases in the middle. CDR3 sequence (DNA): TGTGCCAGCAGCAGAGCGGACAACTACAATGAGCAGTTCTTC. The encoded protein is CASSRADNYNEQFF.

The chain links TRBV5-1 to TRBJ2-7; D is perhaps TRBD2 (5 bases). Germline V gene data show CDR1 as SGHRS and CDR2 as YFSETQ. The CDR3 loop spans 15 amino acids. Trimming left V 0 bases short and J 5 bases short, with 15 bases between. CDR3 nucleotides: TGCGCCAGCAGCTTGGAGGGCTTTGACGGGAACGAGCAGTACTTC. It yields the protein CASSLEGFDGNEQYF.

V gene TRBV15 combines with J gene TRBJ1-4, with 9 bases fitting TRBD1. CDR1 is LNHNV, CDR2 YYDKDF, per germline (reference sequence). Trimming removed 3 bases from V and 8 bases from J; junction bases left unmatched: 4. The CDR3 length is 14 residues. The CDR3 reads CATSRDRGTEKLFF. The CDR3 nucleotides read TGTGCCACCAGCAGGGACAGGGGTACCGAAAAACTGTTTTTT.

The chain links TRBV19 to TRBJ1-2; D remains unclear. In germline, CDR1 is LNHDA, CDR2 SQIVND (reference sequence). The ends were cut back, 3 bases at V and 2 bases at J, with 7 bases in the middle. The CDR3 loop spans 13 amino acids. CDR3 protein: CASSMSVNYGYTF. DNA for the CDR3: TGTGCCAGTAGTATGTCCGTAAACTATGGCTACACCTTC.

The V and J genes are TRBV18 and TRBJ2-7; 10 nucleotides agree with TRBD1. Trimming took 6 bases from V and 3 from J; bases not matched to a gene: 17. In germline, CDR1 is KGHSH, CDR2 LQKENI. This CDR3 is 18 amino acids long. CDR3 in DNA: TGTGCCAGCTCGACTTTAGGCCCCAGGACAGGGGGGAACTACGAGCAGTACTTC. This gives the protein CASSTLGPRTGGNYEQYF.

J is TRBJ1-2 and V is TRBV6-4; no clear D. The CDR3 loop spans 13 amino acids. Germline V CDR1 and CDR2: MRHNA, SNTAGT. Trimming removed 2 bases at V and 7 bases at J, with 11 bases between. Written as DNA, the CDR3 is TGTGCCAGCAGTGACAGATCGGGCCGTGGCTACACCTTC. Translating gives CASSDRSGRGYTF.

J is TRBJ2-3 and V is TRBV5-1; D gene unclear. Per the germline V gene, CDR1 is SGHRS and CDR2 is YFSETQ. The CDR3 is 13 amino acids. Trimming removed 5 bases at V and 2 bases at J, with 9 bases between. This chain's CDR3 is CASRPPSTDTQYF. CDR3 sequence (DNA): TGCGCCAGCAGACCCCCCTCCACAGATACGCAGTATTTT.

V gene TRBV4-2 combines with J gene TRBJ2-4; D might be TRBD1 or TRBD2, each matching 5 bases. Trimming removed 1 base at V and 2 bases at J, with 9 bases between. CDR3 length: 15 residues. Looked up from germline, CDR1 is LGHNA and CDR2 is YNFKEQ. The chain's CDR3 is CASSQVEGTKNIQYF. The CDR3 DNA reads TGTGCCAGCAGCCAAGTTGAGGGGACCAAAAACATTCAGTACTTC.

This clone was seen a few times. The CDR3 spells CASSRDRGLQSGYTF. The CDR3 DNA reads TGTGCCAGCTCACGGGACAGGGGACTCCAGAGTGGCTACACCTTC. The gene calls are TRBV18 and TRBJ1-2; 10 bases map to TRBD1. V trimming: 4 bases; J trimming: 7 bases; junction bases outside the gene matches: 9. This CDR3 is 15 amino acids long. Looked up from germline, CDR1 is KGHSH and CDR2 is LQKENI.

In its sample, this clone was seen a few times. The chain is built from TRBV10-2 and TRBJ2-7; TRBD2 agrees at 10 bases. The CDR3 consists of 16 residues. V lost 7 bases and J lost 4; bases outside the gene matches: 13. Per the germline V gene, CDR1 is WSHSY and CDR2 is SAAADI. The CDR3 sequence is CASTLGSGGAGYEQYF. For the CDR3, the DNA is TGCGCCAGCACCCTAGGGAGCGGGGGGGCCGGATACGAGCAGTACTTC.

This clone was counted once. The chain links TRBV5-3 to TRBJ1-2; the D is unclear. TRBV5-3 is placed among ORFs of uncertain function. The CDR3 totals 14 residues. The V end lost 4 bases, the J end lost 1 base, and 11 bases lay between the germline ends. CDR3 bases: TGTGCCAGAAGCATACGACACCATAACTATGGCTACACCTTC. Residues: CARSIRHHNYGYTF.

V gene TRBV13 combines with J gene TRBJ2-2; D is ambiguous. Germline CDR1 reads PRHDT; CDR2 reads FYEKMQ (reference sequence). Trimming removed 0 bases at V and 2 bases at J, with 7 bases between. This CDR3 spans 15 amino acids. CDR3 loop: CASSLGLRNTGELFF. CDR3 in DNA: TGTGCCAGCAGCTTAGGCCTGAGAAACACCGGGGAGCTGTTTTTT.

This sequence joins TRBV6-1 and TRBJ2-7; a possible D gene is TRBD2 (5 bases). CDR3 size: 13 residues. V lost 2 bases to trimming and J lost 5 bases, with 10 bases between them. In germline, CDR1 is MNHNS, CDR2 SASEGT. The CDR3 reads CASSESRGNEQYF. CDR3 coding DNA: TGTGCCAGCAGTGAATCCCGGGGAAACGAGCAGTACTTC.

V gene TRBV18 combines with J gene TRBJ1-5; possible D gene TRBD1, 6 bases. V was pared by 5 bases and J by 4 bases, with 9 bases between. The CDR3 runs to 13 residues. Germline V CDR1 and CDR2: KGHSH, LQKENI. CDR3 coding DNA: TGTGCCAGCTCAGCAGGGGAAAATCAGCCCCAGCATTTT. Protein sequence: CASSAGENQPQHF.

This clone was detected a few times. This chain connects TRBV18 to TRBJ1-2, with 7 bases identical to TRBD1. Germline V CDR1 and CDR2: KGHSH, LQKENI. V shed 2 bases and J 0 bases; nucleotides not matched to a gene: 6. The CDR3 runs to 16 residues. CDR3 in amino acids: CASSPGHRGTNYGYTF. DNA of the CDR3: TGTGCCAGCTCACCAGGCCACAGGGGAACTAACTATGGCTACACCTTC.

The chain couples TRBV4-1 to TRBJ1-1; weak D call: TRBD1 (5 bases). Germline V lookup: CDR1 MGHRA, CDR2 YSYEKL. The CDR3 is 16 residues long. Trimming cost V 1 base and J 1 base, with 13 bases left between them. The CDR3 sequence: CASSQGGRRTNTEAFF. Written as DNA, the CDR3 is TGCGCCAGCAGCCAAGGGGGACGACGGACGAACACTGAAGCTTTCTTT.

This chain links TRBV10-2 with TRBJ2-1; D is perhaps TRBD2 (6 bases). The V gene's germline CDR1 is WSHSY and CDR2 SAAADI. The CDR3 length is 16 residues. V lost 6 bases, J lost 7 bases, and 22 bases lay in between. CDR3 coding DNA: TGCGCCAGCAGGGACTTTACTAGCAGGCGTGTTAATGAGCAGTTCTTC. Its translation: CASRDFTSRRVNEQFF.

CDR3: CASSSSWRNYGYTF. DNA of the CDR3: TGTGCCAGCAGCTCAAGTTGGCGAAACTATGGCTACACCTTC. The chain joins TRBV7-3 to TRBJ1-2; the D is unclear. Germline V lookup: CDR1 SGHTA, CDR2 FQGTGA. There are 14 residues in the CDR3. Trimming stripped 4 bases from V and 2 bases from J, with 11 bases between.

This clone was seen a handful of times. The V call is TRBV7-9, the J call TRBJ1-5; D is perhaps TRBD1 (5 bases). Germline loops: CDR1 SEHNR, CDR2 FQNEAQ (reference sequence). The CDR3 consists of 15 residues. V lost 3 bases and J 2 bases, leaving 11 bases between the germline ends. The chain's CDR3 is CASSFNMGGNQPQHF. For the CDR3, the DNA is TGTGCCAGCAGCTTTAATATGGGGGGCAATCAGCCCCAGCATTTT.

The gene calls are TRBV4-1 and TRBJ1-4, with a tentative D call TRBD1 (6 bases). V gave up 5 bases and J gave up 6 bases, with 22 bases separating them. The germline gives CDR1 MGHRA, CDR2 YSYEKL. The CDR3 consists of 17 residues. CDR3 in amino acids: CASSNKGGPREDEKLFF. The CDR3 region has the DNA TGCGCCAGCAGCAATAAGGGGGGCCCCCGAGAGGATGAAAAACTGTTTTTT.